Sequencing of this T cell receptor (beta chain) was carried out in a study of T cell changes during pregnancy in multiple sclerosis. Assay used: immunoSEQ multiplex PCR; TCRdb lists only in-frame clones, some missing. The table has 44,000 or so clones, roughly nine tenths seen once. The CDR3 extends over 14 amino acids. Trimming took off 4 bases at V and 2 bases at J, with 12 bases between the two ends. Germline CDR1 and CDR2: SGHRS and YFSETQ. V usage is TRBV5-1 and J usage is TRBJ1-2; maybe TRBD1 (5 bases). The receptor comes from a female donor in good health, enrolled as a control in a pregnancy study. The material sequenced was peripheral blood, taken in the first trimester of pregnancy. This CDR3 reads CASSLGVRNYGYTF. The CDR3 DNA reads TGCGCCAGCAGCCTGGGGGTCAGGAACTATGGCTACACCTTC.